The 14 T cell receptor beta chains in this list originate from one sample, sequenced in a study of T cell responses to AZD1222 COVID-19 vaccine. Clones were read by immunoSEQ multiplex PCR, and TCRdb kept only the in-frame ones, dropping some. Altogether 130,000 or so clones are present, about 89% being singletons, with the ten largest covering approximately 5.1%. The starting material was peripheral blood, obtained on day 0 of AZD1222 vaccination. Every receptor here comes from an adult in good health.

The rearrangement links TRBV27 to TRBJ2-3; D perhaps matches TRBD2 (5 bases). The V and J ends lost 2 bases and 11 bases respectively, with 14 bases between them. Germline values: CDR1 MNHEY, CDR2 SMNVEV (reference sequence). This CDR3 comprises 13 residues. Here the CDR3 reads CASSLTGKSMQYF. Written as DNA, the CDR3 is TGTGCCAGCAGTTTAACCGGGAAATCTATGCAGTATTTT.

The chain couples TRBV28 to TRBJ1-2, with D tentatively TRBD1 (5 bases). V dropped 5 bases and J dropped 8 bases, with 12 bases sitting between them. The CDR3 totals 12 residues. Germline-derived CDR1 and CDR2 are MDHEN and SYDVKM. In nucleotides, the CDR3 is TGTGCCAGCAGTCTCCAGGGTAAAGGCTACACCTTC. This translates into CASSLQGKGYTF.

The rearrangement uses TRBV7-8 and TRBJ2-7, with D possibly TRBD2 on 6 matching bases. This CDR3 region has 14 residues. The V and J ends lost 0 bases and 3 bases respectively, with 9 bases between them. Germline values: CDR1 SGHVS, CDR2 FQNEAQ. DNA for the CDR3: TGTGCCAGCAGCTTAGCACTAGCTGACTACGAGCAGTACTTC. Protein: CASSLALADYEQYF. Full variable domain (remainder filled in from reference TRBV7-8 and TRBJ2-7): GAGVSQSPRYKVAKRGQDVALRCDPISGHVSLFWYQQALGQGPEFLTYFQNEAQLDKSGLPSDRFFAERPEGSVSTLKIQRTQQEDSAVYLCASSLALADYEQYFGPGTRLTVT.

This clone has just a few counts. The rearrangement links TRBV28 to TRBJ1-2, with TRBD1 matching over 9 bases. CDR1 and CDR2 (germline): MDHEN, SYDVKM. This CDR3 spans 14 amino acids. V gave up 2 bases and J gave up 8 bases; unmatched junction bases: 6. CDR3 bases: TGTGCCAGCAGTTTAACAGGGGGCGTGTGGGGCTACACCTTC. Amino acids: CASSLTGGVWGYTF.

CDR3 coding DNA: TGTGCCAGCAGCGTCCAGGGGCCGGGAAACACCATATATTTT. It yields the protein CASSVQGPGNTIYF. The chain uses TRBV9 and TRBJ1-3; possibly TRBD1 for D (6 bases). The CDR3 runs 14 residues. With 2 bases removed from V and 4 bases from J, the gap between germline ends came to 10 bases. Germline V gene lookup returns CDR1 SGDLS and CDR2 YYNGEE.

This sequence joins TRBV11-2 and TRBJ1-6, with unresolved D. V lost 6 bases and J 9 bases, leaving 15 bases between the germline ends. This CDR3 contains 14 residues. Germline V lookup: CDR1 SGHAT, CDR2 FQNNGV. The CDR3 DNA follows: TGTGCCAGCAGTTACGGGATTCTCGGTTCACCCCTCCACTTT. Amino acids: CASSYGILGSPLHF.

V and J are TRBV5-1 and TRBJ1-2; 9 nucleotides line up with TRBD1. Trimming removed 4 bases from V and 2 bases from J; junction bases left unmatched: 3. Germline V CDR1 and CDR2: SGHRS, YFSETQ. The CDR3 sequence is 14 residues long. CDR3 sequence reads: CASSAGQGNYGYTF. CDR3 in DNA: TGCGCCAGCAGCGCTGGACAGGGGAACTATGGCTACACCTTC.

The rearrangement joins TRBV30 to TRBJ1-2; no clear D gene. V was pared by 2 bases and J by 2 bases, with 0 bases between. Germline lookup yields CDR1 GTSNPN and CDR2 SVGIG (reference sequence). The CDR3 contains 10 residues. CDR3 sequence: CAWSNYGYTF. The CDR3 DNA reads as TGTGCCTGGAGTAACTATGGCTACACCTTC.

This rearrangement joins TRBV7-6 to TRBJ1-3; a possible D gene is TRBD1 (6 bases). This CDR3 spans 15 amino acids. Germline assignment: CDR1 SGHVS and CDR2 FNYEAQ. V was pared by 5 bases and J by 0 bases, with 11 bases between. In nucleotides, the CDR3 is TGTGCCAGCAGCACAGGGCCCCCCTCTGGAAACACCATATATTTT. It is translated as CASSTGPPSGNTIYF.

The chain links TRBV5-4 to TRBJ2-2, with a possible D match to TRBD1 (6 bases). The CDR3 runs to 16 residues. V was trimmed by 0 bases and J by 0 bases, leaving 9 bases between them. In germline, CDR1 is SGHNT, CDR2 YYREEE (reference sequence). The DNA for the CDR3 is TGTGCCAGCAGCTTGGTGACAGGCTCGAACACCGGGGAGCTGTTTTTT. Translation: CASSLVTGSNTGELFF.

This rearrangement joins TRBV15 to TRBJ1-1, with D maybe TRBD1 (5 bases). The CDR3 spans 13 residues. V lost 3 bases, J lost 4 bases, and 9 bases lay in between. Looked up from germline, CDR1 is LNHNV and CDR2 is YYDKDF (reference sequence). The CDR3 spells CATSSTGGTEAFF. CDR3 nucleotides: TGTGCCACCAGCAGCACCGGGGGCACTGAAGCTTTCTTT.

V and J are TRBV12-5 and TRBJ1-3; 7 bases are shared with TRBD1. The junction had 9 bases not matched to a gene; V was cut back by 7 bases and J by 0 bases. The germline V gene has CDR1 LGHNT and CDR2 FRNRAP. The CDR3 runs 16 residues. This CDR3 is CASAQPGQSSGNTIYF. CDR3 coding DNA: TGTGCTAGTGCTCAGCCGGGACAGAGCTCTGGAAACACCATATATTTT.

This clone has more than one count but fewer than ten. This chain connects TRBV28 to TRBJ1-5; no reliable D call. Germline CDR1 reads MDHEN; CDR2 reads SYDVKM. V lost 6 bases, J lost 0 bases, and 12 bases lay in between. This CDR3 is built from 15 residues. DNA for the CDR3: TGTGCCAGCAGGCGAGGTCGCTTTAGCAATCAGCCCCAGCATTTT. It is translated as CASRRGRFSNQPQHF.

This rearrangement joins TRBV25-1 to TRBJ1-1, with no clear D. CDR1 is MGHDK, CDR2 SYGVNS, per germline. The length of the CDR3 is 13 residues. Trimming took 4 bases from V and 1 from J, leaving 7 bases between them. The CDR3 DNA follows: TGTGCCAGCAGTGCCCAGACGAACACTGAAGCTTTCTTT. It is translated as CASSAQTNTEAFF.